These T cell receptor beta chains were read from a single sample in a study of long-term antiretroviral therapy in people with HIV. Repertoires were generated with immunoSEQ multiplex PCR, while TCRdb's copy carries only in-frame clones and drops some. The sample includes under 25,000 clones, roughly 70% of them seen just once. The material was unsorted PBMCs, obtained 0.5 years before starting antiretroviral therapy. All receptors come from a man between 18 and 29 years old with HIV. CDR3s include the opening cysteine and the closing phenylalanine or tryptophan. D genes are given only for firm matches. Clone size is stated in some rows and not others, as once, few, many or a class when expanded.

>.|.|TRBJ2-3|TRBV19
TGTGCCAGTAGACAAGGGGCAGATACGCAGTATTTT
CASRQGADTQYF
>.|.|TRBJ1-1|TRBV11-2
TGTGCCAGCAGCCCAAGACGGGTTGCAAACACTGAAGCTTTCTTT
CASSPRRVANTEAFF
>.|TRBD1|TRBJ1-1|TRBV7-8
TGTGCCAGCAGCTTATTACCTCTGCACGGGACAGGGCTCACTGAAGCTTTCTTT
CASSLLPLHGTGLTEAFF
>.|TRBD1|TRBJ1-3|TRBV9
TGTGCCAGCAGCGTAGGGGACAGGCCTTGGGGTGCTGGAAACACCATATATTTT
CASSVGDRPWGAGNTIYF
>.|TRBD1|TRBJ2-1|TRBV27
TGTGCCAGCACCCTCTACAGGGGGTCCTACAATGAGCAGTTCTTC
CASTLYRGSYNEQFF
>.|TRBD1|TRBJ1-2|TRBV7-9
TGTGCCAGCAGCTCCGCGGACAGGCCCAACTATGGCTACACCTTC
CASSSADRPNYGYTF
>.|.|TRBJ2-7|TRBV14
TGTGCCAGCAGCCAAGGGAGGGGGGGGTACGAGCAGTACTTC
CASSQGRGGYEQYF
>.|.|TRBJ2-7|TRBV7-2
TGTGCCAGCAGCTTATTTGCAACCGGGACACCGAGCTCCTACGAGCAGTACTTC
CASSLFATGTPSSYEQYF
>.|.|TRBJ1-2|TRBV4-3
TGCGCCAGCAGCCAAGGACGAAGTTATGGCTACACCTTC
CASSQGRSYGYTF
>few|.|TRBJ1-1|TRBV6-1
TGTGCCAGCAGCACAGGGAGGAGAAACACTGAAGCTTTCTTT
CASSTGRRNTEAFF
>few|TRBD1|TRBJ2-1|TRBV19
TGTGCCAGTTCAACAGGGGGCAATGAGCAGTTCTTC
CASSTGGNEQFF
>.|.|TRBJ1-6|TRBV6-5
TGTGCCAGCAGTTACGATCTTATTTCACCCCTCCACTTT
CASSYDLISPLHF
>once|.|TRBJ2-3|TRBV6-5
TGTGCCAGCAGTAGGGGGGAGTCAGATACGCAGTATTTT
CASSRGESDTQYF
>.|TRBD1|TRBJ2-7|TRBV18
TGTGCCAGCTCACCTGGGACAGGGGGATACGAGCAGTACTTC
CASSPGTGGYEQYF